The TCR beta chain under discussion was sequenced for a study of T cell responses to AZD1222 COVID-19 vaccine. V trimming: 7 bases; J trimming: 7 bases; junction bases outside the gene matches: 6. This CDR3 contains 13 residues. From germline, CDR1 is LNHDA and CDR2 SQIVND (reference sequence). Findings and limits, study-wide: In a largely white British group with more females than males, clonal diversity was possibly underestimated. Reports indicate that nearly half of spike-specific TCRs are directed at unmutated variant regions. Vaccination with two AZD1222 doses was followed by a rise in Spike-specific TCR breadth and depth. The study found vaccine-associated CD4 TCRs spanning spike, dominant at 160-218 and 743-854.

Sequencing was performed with immunoSEQ multiplex PCR; in TCRdb, only in-frame clones are kept and a portion is missing. The sample consists of hundreds of thousands of clones, just over 90% of them appearing once. As for this clone: Its antigen is not known.

The receptor was derived from an adult in good health. The chain uses TRBV19 and TRBJ1-5, with TRBD1 matching over 8 bases. Here the sequenced sample was peripheral blood, taken on day 0 of MenACWY control vaccination. The chain's CDR3 is CASTTGGLQPQHF. The CDR3 DNA follows: TGTGCCAGTACTACAGGGGGATTGCAGCCCCAGCATTTT. Combining the CDR3 with reference TRBV19 and TRBJ1-5 gives the whole variable domain DGGITQSPKYLFRKEGQNVTLSCEQNLNHDAMYWYRQDPGQGLRLIYYSQIVNDFQKGDIAEGYSVSREKKESFPLTVTSAQKNPTAFYLCASTTGGLQPQHFGDGTRLSIL.